Here is one T cell receptor (beta chain) with its context. This sample was included in a study of blood T cell repertoires in COVID-19. The overall study: Some COVID-19 samples were acute and others convalescent; all came from the United States, Italy and Spain. In each case, the material was cDNA or gDNA derived from T cells, B-cell-depleted T cells, or PBMCs.

In germline, CDR1 is SGHTA, CDR2 FQGNSA. V gave up 2 bases and J gave up 0 bases, with 11 bases separating them. The CDR3 runs 15 residues. Here immunoSEQ multiplex PCR was the method, and the copy in TCRdb shows in-frame clones only, minus some. Of hundreds of thousands of clones listed, roughly 88% were seen once; the top ten hold more than 6.5%. The rearrangement links TRBV7-2 to TRBJ2-7; no reliable D call. This receptor was obtained from a woman aged 25 to 39 who had recovered from COVID-19. The sequencing input was peripheral blood. The CDR3 loop reads CASSLSSASSYEQYF. Written as DNA, the CDR3 is TGTGCCAGCAGCTTATCCAGCGCCTCCTCCTACGAGCAGTACTTC.